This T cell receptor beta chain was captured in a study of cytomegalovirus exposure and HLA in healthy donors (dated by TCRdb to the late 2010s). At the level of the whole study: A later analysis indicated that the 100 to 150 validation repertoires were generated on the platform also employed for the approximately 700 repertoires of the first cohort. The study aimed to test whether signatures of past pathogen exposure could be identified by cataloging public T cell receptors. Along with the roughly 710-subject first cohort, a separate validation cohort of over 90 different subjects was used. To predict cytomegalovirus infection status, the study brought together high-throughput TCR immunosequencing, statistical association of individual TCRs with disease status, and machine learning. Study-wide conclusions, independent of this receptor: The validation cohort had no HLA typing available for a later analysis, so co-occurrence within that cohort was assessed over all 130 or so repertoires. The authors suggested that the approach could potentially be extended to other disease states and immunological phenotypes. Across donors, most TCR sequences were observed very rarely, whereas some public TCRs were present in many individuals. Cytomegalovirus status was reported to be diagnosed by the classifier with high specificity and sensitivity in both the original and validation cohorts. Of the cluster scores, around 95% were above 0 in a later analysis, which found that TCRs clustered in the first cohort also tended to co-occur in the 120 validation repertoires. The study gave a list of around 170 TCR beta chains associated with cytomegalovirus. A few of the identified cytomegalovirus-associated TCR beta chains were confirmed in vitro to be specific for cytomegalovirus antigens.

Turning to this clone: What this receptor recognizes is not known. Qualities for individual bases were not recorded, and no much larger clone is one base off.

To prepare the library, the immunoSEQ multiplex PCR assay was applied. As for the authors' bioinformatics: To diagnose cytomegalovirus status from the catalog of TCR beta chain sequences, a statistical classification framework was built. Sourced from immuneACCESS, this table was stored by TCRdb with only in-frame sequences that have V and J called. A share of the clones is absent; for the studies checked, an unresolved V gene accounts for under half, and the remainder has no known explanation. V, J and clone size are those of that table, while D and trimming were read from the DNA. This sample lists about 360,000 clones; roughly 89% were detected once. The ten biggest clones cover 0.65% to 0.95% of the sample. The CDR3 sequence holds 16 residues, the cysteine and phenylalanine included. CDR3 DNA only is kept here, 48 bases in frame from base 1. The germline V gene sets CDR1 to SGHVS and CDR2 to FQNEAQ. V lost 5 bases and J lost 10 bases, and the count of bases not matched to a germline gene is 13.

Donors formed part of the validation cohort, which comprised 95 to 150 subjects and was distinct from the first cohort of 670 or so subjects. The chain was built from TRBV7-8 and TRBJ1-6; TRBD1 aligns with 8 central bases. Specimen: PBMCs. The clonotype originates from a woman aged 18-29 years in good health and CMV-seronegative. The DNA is TGTGCCAGCAGCCGTACCAAGAGACAGGGGATCTCACCCCTCCACTTT. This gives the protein CASSRTKRQGISPLHF. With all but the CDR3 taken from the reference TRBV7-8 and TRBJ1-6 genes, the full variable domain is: GAGVSQSPRYKVAKRGQDVALRCDPISGHVSLFWYQQALGQGPEFLTYFQNEAQLDKSGLPSDRFFAERPEGSVSTLKIQRTQQEDSAVYLCASSRTKRQGISPLHFGNGTRLTVT.